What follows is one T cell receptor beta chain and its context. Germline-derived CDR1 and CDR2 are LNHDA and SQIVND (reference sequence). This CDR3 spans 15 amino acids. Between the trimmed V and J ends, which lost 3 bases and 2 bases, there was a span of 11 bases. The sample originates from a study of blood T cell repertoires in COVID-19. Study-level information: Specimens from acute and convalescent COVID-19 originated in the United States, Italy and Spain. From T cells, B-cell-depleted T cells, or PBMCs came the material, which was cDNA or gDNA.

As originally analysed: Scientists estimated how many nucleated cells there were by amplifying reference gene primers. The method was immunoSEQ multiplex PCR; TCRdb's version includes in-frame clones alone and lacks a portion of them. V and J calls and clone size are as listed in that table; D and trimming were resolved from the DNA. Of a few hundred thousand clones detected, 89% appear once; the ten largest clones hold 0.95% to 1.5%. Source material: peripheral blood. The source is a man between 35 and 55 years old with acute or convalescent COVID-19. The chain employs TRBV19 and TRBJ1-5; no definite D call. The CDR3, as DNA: TGTGCCAGTAGTATCGGCGGCGCGGGCAATCAGCCCCAGCATTTT. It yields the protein CASSIGGAGNQPQHF.